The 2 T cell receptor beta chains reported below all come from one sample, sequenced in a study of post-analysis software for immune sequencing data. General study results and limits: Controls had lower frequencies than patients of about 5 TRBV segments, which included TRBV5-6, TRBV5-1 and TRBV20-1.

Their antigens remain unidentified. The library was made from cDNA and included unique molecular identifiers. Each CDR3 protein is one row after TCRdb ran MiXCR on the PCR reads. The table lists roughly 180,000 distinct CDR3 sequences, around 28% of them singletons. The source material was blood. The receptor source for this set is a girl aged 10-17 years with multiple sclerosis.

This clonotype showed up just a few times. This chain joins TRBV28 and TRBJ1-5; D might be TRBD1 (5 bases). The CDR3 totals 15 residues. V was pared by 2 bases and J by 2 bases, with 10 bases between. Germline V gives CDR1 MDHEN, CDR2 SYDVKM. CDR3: CASSLVGGGNQPQHF. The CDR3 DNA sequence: TGTGCCAGCAGTTTAGTGGGGGGGGGCAATCAGCCCCAGCATTTT.

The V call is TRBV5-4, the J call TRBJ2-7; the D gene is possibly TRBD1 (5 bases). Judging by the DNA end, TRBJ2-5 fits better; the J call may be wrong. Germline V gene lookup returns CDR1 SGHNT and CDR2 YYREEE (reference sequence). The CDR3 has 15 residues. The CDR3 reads CASNFEPRDSETQYF. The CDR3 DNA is TGTGCCAGCAACTTTGAGCCCAGGGATTCAGAGACCCAGTACTTC.